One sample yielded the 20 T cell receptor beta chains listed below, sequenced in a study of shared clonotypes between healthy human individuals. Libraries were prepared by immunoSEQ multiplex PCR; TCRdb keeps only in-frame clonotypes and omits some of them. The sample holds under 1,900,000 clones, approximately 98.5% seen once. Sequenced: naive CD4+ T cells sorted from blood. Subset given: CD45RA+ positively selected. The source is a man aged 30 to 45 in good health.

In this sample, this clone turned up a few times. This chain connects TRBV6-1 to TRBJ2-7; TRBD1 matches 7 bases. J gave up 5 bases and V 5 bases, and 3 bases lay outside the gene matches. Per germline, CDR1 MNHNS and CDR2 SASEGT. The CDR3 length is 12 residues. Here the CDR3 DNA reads TGTGCCAGCAGTCTCGACAGGGACGAGCAGTACTTC. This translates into CASSLDRDEQYF.

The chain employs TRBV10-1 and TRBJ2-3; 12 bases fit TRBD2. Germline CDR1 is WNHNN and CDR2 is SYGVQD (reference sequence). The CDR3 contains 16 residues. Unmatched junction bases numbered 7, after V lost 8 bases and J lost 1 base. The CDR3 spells CASGLAGGPGTDTQYF. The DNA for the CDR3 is TGCGCCAGCGGGCTAGCGGGAGGGCCTGGCACAGATACGCAGTATTTT.

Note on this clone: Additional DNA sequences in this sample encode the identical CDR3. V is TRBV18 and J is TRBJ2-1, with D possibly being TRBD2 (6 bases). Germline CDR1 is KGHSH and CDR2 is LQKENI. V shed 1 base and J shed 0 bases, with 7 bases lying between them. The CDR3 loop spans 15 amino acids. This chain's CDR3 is CASSPLADSYNEQFF. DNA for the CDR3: TGTGCCAGCTCACCACTAGCGGACTCCTACAATGAGCAGTTCTTC.

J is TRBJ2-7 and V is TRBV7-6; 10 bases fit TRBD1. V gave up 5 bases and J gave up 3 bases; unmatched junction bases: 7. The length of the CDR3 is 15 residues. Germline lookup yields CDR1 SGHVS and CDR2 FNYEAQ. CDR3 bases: TGTGCCAGCAGCGTTACCGGGACAGGGGTCTACGAGCAGTACTTC. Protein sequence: CASSVTGTGVYEQYF.

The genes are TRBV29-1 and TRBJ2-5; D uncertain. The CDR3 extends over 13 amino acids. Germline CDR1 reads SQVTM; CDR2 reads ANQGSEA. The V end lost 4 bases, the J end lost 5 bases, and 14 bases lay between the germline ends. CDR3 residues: CSVGAGLRETQYF. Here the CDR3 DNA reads TGCAGCGTTGGGGCTGGATTGCGGGAGACCCAGTACTTC.

The CDR3 spells CATWTGWGTGTDTQYF. CDR3 in DNA: TGTGCCACGTGGACAGGGTGGGGAACTGGCACAGATACGCAGTATTTT. J is TRBJ2-3 and V is TRBV6-6, with 8 bases lining up with TRBD1. The CDR3 has 16 residues. With 10 bases clipped from V and 1 base from J, the junction kept 13 bases outside the gene matches. Germline CDR1 is MNHNY and CDR2 is SVGAGI (reference sequence).

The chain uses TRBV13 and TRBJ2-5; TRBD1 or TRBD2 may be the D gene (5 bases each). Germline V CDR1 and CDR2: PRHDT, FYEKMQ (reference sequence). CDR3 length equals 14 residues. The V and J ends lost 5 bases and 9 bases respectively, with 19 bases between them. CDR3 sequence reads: CASSKGPTSGAQYF. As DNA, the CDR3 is TGTGCCAGCAGCAAGGGACCGACCTCCGGGGCCCAGTACTTC.

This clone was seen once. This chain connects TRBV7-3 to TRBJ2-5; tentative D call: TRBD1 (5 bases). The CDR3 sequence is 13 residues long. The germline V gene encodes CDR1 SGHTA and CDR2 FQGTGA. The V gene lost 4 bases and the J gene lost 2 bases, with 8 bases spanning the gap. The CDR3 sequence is CASSSGAQETQYF. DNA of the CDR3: TGTGCCAGCAGCTCTGGGGCACAAGAGACCCAGTACTTC.

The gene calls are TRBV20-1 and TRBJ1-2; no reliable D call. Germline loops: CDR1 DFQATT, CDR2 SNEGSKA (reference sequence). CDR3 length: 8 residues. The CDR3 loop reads CRDLGYTF. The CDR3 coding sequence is TGCAGGGATCTTGGCTACACCTTC.

The CDR3 region is CASSVGLTHSPYEQYF. As DNA, the CDR3 is TGTGCCAGCAGTGTCGGACTAACACATTCACCCTACGAGCAGTACTTC. This chain links TRBV6-1 with TRBJ2-7; D possibly corresponds to TRBD2 (6 bases). The V end was cut by 4 bases, the J end by 2 bases, with 18 bases between. The germline CDR1 and CDR2 sequences are MNHNS and SASEGT. This CDR3 has 16 residues.

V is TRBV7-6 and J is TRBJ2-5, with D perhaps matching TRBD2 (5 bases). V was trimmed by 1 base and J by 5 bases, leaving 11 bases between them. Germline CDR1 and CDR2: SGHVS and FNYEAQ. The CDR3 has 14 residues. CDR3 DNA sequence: TGTGCCAGCAGCTTAGGGTCGCGAGGGGAGACCCAGTACTTC. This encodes CASSLGSRGETQYF.

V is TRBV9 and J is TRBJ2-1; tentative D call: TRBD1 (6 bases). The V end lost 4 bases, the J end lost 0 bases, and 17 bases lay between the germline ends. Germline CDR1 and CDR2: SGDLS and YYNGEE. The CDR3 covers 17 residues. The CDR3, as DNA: TGTGCCAGCAGCTCCCGTCCAACAGGGAGCTCCTACAATGAGCAGTTCTTC. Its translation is CASSSRPTGSSYNEQFF.

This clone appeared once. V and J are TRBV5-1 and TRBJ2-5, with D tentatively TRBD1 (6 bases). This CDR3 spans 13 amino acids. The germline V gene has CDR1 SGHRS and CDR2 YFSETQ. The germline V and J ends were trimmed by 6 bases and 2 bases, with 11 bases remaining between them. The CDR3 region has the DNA TGCGCCAGCAAGGGGACATTGCAAGAGACCCAGTACTTC. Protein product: CASKGTLQETQYF.

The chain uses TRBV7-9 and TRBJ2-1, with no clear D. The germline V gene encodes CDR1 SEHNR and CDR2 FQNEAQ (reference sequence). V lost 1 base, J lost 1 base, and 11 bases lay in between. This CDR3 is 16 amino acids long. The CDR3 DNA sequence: TGTGCCAGCAGCTTAGTTCCTGAGAAGTCCTACAATGAGCAGTTCTTC. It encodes CASSLVPEKSYNEQFF.

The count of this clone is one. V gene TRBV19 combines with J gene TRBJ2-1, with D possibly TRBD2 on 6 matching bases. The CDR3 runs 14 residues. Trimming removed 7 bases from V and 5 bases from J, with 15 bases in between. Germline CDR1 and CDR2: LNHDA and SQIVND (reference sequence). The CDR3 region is CASNGGMGNNEQFF. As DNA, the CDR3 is TGTGCCAGTAATGGGGGGATGGGCAACAATGAGCAGTTCTTC.

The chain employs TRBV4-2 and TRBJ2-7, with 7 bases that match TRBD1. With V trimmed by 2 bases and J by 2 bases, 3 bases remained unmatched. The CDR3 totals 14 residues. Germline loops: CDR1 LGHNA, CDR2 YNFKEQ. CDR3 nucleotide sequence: TGTGCCAGCAGCCAAACAGGGGCCCCCTACGAGCAGTACTTC. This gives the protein CASSQTGAPYEQYF.

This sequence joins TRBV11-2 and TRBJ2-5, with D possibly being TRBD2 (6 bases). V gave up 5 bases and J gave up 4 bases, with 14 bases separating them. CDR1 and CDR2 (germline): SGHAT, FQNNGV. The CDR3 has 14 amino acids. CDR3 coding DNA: TGTGCCAGCAGCCCTCCGGAGGGGCGAGAGACCCAGTACTTC. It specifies CASSPPEGRETQYF. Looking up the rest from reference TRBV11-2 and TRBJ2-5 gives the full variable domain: EAGVAQSPRYKIIEKRQSVAFWCNPISGHATLYWYQQILGQGPKLLIQFQNNGVVDDSQLPKDRFSAERLKGVDSTLKIQPAKLEDSAVYLCASSPPEGRETQYFGPGTRLLVL.

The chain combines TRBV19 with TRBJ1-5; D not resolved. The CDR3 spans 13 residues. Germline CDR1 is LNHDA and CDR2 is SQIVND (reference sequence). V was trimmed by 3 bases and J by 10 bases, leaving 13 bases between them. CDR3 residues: CASSISRAEPQHF. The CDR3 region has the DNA TGTGCCAGTAGTATCTCACGAGCTGAACCCCAGCATTTT. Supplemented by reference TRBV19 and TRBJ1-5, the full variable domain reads DGGITQSPKYLFRKEGQNVTLSCEQNLNHDAMYWYRQDPGQGLRLIYYSQIVNDFQKGDIAEGYSVSREKKESFPLTVTSAQKNPTAFYLCASSISRAEPQHFGDGTRLSIL.

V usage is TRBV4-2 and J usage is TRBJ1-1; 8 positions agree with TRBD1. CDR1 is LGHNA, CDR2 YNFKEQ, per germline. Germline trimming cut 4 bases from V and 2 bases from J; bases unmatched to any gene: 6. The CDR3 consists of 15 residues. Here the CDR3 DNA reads TGTGCCAGCAGCCGCCCGGACAGGGTCAACACTGAAGCTTTCTTT. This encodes CASSRPDRVNTEAFF.

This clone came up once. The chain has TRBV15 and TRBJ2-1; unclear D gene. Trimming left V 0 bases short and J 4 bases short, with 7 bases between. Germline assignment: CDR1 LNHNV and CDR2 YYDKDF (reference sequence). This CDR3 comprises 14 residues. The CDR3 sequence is CATSRERGYNEQFF. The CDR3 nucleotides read TGTGCCACCAGCAGAGAGCGAGGATACAATGAGCAGTTCTTC. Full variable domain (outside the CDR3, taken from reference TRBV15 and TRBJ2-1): DAMVIQNPRYQVTQFGKPVTLSCSQTLNHNVMYWYQQKSSQAPKLLFHYYDKDFNNEADTPDNFQSRRPNTSFCFLDIRSPGLGDTAMYLCATSRERGYNEQFFGPGTRLTVL.